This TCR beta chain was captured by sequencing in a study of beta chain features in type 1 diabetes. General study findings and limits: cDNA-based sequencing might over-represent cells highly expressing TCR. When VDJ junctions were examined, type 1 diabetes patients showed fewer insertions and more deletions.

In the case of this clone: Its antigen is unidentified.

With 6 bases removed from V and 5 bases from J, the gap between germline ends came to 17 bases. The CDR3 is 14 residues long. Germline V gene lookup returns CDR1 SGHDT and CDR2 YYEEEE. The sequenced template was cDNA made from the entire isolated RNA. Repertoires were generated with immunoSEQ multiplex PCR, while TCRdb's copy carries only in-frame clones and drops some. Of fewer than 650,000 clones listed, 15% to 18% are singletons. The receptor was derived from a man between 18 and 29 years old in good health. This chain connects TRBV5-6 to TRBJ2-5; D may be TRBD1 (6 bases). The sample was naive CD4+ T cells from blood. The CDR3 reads CASILSGVGETQYF. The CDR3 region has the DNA TGTGCCAGCATCCTGTCAGGGGTTGGCGAGACCCAGTACTTC.